This TCR beta chain was observed in a study of spatial heterogeneity in lung cancer. Time point here: sample taken at primary tumor resection. The donors were 72 patients with non-small cell lung cancer that was early-stage and untreated. Whole RNA was taken from tumor, nontumor lung or frozen PBMC; it was then sequenced unsorted. This clonotype is medium-sized in the sample. Germline V gives CDR1 LGHNA, CDR2 YNFKEQ. The CDR3 loop spans 17 amino acids. V was pared by 3 bases and J by 4 bases, with 12 bases of the junction left unmatched. On each TCR cDNA molecule, a unique molecular identifier was present. TCRdb re-called the 5' RACE reads through MiXCR, storing one row per CDR3 protein. The sample has around 4,000 distinct CDR3 sequences, roughly 8.8% seen once.

This material consisted of normal lung tissue next to the tumor, taken at surgery. The chain uses TRBV4-2 and TRBJ2-5, with TRBD2 matching over 9 bases. This clonotype was sampled from a female donor with early-stage non-small cell lung cancer. CDR3 in amino acids: CASSQGAGGGALETQYF. The CDR3 DNA is TGTGCCAGCAGCCAGGGGGCTGGCGGGGGGGCCCTAGAGACCCAGTACTTC.